The clone carrying this T cell receptor (beta chain) was picked up a small number of times. The sample originates from a study of blood T cell repertoires in COVID-19. Participants had their cohort set by participant-reported clinical history. Recovered status in Cohort 3 required two negative PCRs, clearance, or symptom resolution. The table came from immunoSEQ multiplex PCR; TCRdb's copy has only in-frame clones and leaves some out. This table holds around 380,000 clones, more than 75% found once. The TCR comes from a man aged 25-45 years who had recovered from COVID-19. Input material: PBMCs or T cells enriched from blood (not recorded which).

As DNA, the CDR3 is TGTGCCAGCTCACCAGGGACAGGGAACGGCTACACCTTC. As protein: CASSPGTGNGYTF. The V gene is TRBV18, the J gene TRBJ1-2, with 9 bases that match TRBD1. The junction had 3 bases not matched to a gene; V was cut back by 2 bases and J by 8 bases. Germline assignment: CDR1 KGHSH and CDR2 LQKENI. This CDR3 comprises 13 residues.